What follows are 18 T cell receptor beta chains derived from one specimen sequenced in a study of blood T cell repertoires in COVID-19. Libraries were prepared by immunoSEQ multiplex PCR; TCRdb keeps only in-frame clonotypes and omits some of them. The table records roughly 160,000 clones, more than 70% of them present only once. The sequenced sample consisted of peripheral blood. The receptors originated from a man in his fifties or sixties who had recovered from COVID-19.

V and J are TRBV4-3 and TRBJ2-3, with 11 bases that match TRBD2. The junction had 10 bases not matched to a gene; V was cut back by 2 bases and J by 0 bases. CDR1 is LGHNA, CDR2 YSLEER, per germline. CDR3 size: 19 residues. The DNA for the CDR3 is TGCGCCAGCAGCCAAACTCGACTAGCGGGAAACCCTAGCACAGATACGCAGTATTTT. Residues: CASSQTRLAGNPSTDTQYF.

The chain carries TRBV6-5 and TRBJ1-1, with 8 bases aligning to TRBD1. The CDR3 is 14 residues long. V trimming: 6 bases; J trimming: 4 bases; junction bases outside the gene matches: 7. The germline V gene has CDR1 MNHEY and CDR2 SVGAGI. The CDR3 sequence: CASSTGGYGTEAFF. DNA of the CDR3: TGTGCCAGCAGCACAGGGGGGTATGGCACTGAAGCTTTCTTT.

CDR3 sequence: CASSMGGLGQETQYF. CDR3 DNA: TGTGCCAGTAGTATGGGAGGACTCGGTCAAGAGACCCAGTACTTC. The chain has TRBV19 and TRBJ2-5, with D possibly being TRBD2 (6 bases). The CDR3 is 15 amino acids. V was shortened by 3 bases and J by 2 bases, with 13 bases between the two germline ends. CDR1 is LNHDA and CDR2 is SQIVND in the germline V gene (reference sequence).

The chain has TRBV10-2 and TRBJ1-1; the D is unclear. The CDR3 length is 15 residues. V was cut by 5 bases and J by 6 bases, with 19 bases left in between. Germline loops: CDR1 WSHSY, CDR2 SAAADI. The CDR3: CASSSGGSWRAEAFF. The CDR3 DNA sequence: TGCGCCAGCAGTTCTGGAGGTTCCTGGAGGGCTGAAGCTTTCTTT.

The chain combines TRBV3-1 (or the pseudogene TRBV3-2) with TRBJ1-1, with D hard to call. Germline CDR1 is LGHDT and CDR2 is YNNKEL (reference sequence). V was cut by 1 base and J by 1 base, with 10 bases left in between. The CDR3 contains 15 residues. CDR3 DNA: TGTGCCAGCAGCCAAGGAAGAGCGACGAACACTGAAGCTTTCTTT. Translated: CASSQGRATNTEAFF.

This clone was seen a single time. The DNA for the CDR3 is TGTGCCAGCCAGACTAGTCAAATCGCTCAAGAGACCCAGTACTTC. Translated: CASQTSQIAQETQYF. The V and J genes are TRBV2 and TRBJ2-5, with D possibly TRBD2 on 6 matching bases. CDR1 and CDR2 (germline): SNHLY, FYNNEI. The CDR3 contains 15 residues. V lost 8 bases and J lost 2, with 18 bases in between.

This rearrangement joins TRBV2 to TRBJ2-2; the match to TRBD2 covers 10 bases. The trim removed 7 bases at V and 7 bases at J, leaving 9 bases unmatched. The CDR3 extends over 15 amino acids. CDR1 SNHLY and CDR2 FYNNEI come from the germline V gene. CDR3 bases: TGTGCCAGCATGAAAACGGGACTAGCGAACGGGGAGCTGTTTTTT. Encoded protein: CASMKTGLANGELFF.

The chain has TRBV28 and TRBJ1-1; tentative D call: TRBD1 (6 bases). This CDR3 has 16 residues. Trimming took off 6 bases at V and 6 bases at J, with 23 bases between the two ends. Germline V gives CDR1 MDHEN, CDR2 SYDVKM. This CDR3 reads CASSSTGVTGRAEAFF. The CDR3 coding sequence is TGTGCCAGCAGCAGCACGGGGGTAACAGGGAGGGCTGAAGCTTTCTTT.

The CDR3 protein is CASQLRDSLQTQYF. The DNA of the CDR3 is TGTGCCAGCCAACTCAGGGACAGCTTGCAGACCCAGTACTTC. The rearrangement joins TRBV2 to TRBJ2-5; the match to TRBD1 covers 7 bases. Per the germline V gene, CDR1 is SNHLY and CDR2 is FYNNEI. Trimming at V came to 8 bases and at J to 6 bases, leaving 12 bases not matched to a gene. CDR3 length: 14 amino acids.

V gene TRBV11-3 combines with J gene TRBJ2-1, with D perhaps TRBD2 (7 bases). V lost 2 bases, J lost 4 bases, and 12 bases lay in between. This CDR3 contains 15 residues. CDR1 and CDR2 from the germline V gene are SGHNT and YENEEA. The DNA for the CDR3 is TGTGCCAGCAGCTTACGGGGGGCGGTATACAATGAGCAGTTCTTC. This sequence encodes CASSLRGAVYNEQFF. The variable domain in full, with the rest retrieved from reference TRBV11-3 and TRBJ2-1, is EAGVVQSPRYKIIEKKQPVAFWCNPISGHNTLYWYLQNLGQGPELLIRYENEEAVDDSQLPKDRFSAERLKGVDSTLKIQPAELGDSAVYLCASSLRGAVYNEQFFGPGTRLTVL.

The chain employs TRBV14 and TRBJ2-1; tentatively, D is TRBD1 (6 bases). Trimming took 3 bases from V and 4 from J, leaving 16 bases between them. CDR3 length: 16 amino acids. CDR1 and CDR2 from the germline V gene are SGHDN and FVKESK. For the CDR3, the DNA is TGTGCCAGCAGCCAGCCCCATAAAGGGGGTTACAATGAGCAGTTCTTC. It specifies CASSQPHKGGYNEQFF.

The chain is built from TRBV18 and TRBJ1-1; no reliable D call. CDR3 length: 13 amino acids. From germline, CDR1 is KGHSH and CDR2 LQKENI. Trimming pared 3 bases from V and 1 base from J, leaving 6 bases between. The DNA of the CDR3 is TGTGCCAGCTCACCGCTAAGGAACACTGAAGCTTTCTTT. This sequence encodes CASSPLRNTEAFF.

The chain recombines TRBV5-5 with TRBJ1-4; D ambiguous. The V gene's germline CDR1 is SGHKS and CDR2 YYEKEE (reference sequence). V was trimmed by 0 bases and J by 3 bases, leaving 9 bases between them. CDR3 length equals 15 residues. The CDR3 coding sequence is TGTGCCAGCAGCTTGGACGGGAGAGCTAATGAAAAACTGTTTTTT. Translating gives CASSLDGRANEKLFF.

This clone was counted once. In DNA, the CDR3 is TGTGCCAGCAGTCCCTGGACAGGGGGCAGGAAGACCCAGTACTTC. Protein: CASSPWTGGRKTQYF. This sequence joins TRBV27 and TRBJ2-5, with 11 bases lining up with TRBD1. The CDR3 has 15 residues. Germline loops: CDR1 MNHEY, CDR2 SMNVEV (reference sequence). V lost 5 bases to trimming and J lost 6 bases; unmatched junction nucleotides: 8.

V is TRBV11-2 and J is TRBJ1-2, with D maybe TRBD1 (6 bases). The CDR3 loop spans 14 amino acids. Germline V gene sequence: CDR1 SGHAT, CDR2 FQNNGV. The V end was cut by 2 bases, the J end by 5 bases, with 12 bases between. The CDR3: CASSLPQGGYGYTF. CDR3 DNA: TGTGCCAGCAGCTTACCACAGGGTGGGTATGGCTACACCTTC.

This sequence joins TRBV6-2 or TRBV6-3 and TRBJ2-2; 7 nucleotides align to TRBD1. This CDR3 region has 14 residues. Germline V gene data show CDR1 as MNHEY and CDR2 as SVGEGT. V gave up 2 bases and J gave up 7 bases; unmatched junction bases: 4. For the CDR3, the DNA is TGTGCCAGCAGTTACGCCAGGGGGATCGGGGAGCTGTTTTTT. This codes for CASSYARGIGELFF.

The chain combines TRBV9 with TRBJ1-5; 8 bases are a match to TRBD1. This CDR3 has 15 amino acids. The junction had 9 bases not matched to a gene; V was cut back by 4 bases and J by 6 bases. CDR1 is SGDLS, CDR2 YYNGEE, per germline. CDR3 DNA: TGTGCCAGCAGCTTACAGACAGGGGAAGGTCAGCCCCAGCATTTT. Amino acid sequence: CASSLQTGEGQPQHF.

V and J are TRBV6-6 and TRBJ1-5, with D unclear. This CDR3 is 14 amino acids long. V shed 2 bases and J shed 9 bases, with 14 bases lying between them. From germline, CDR1 is MNHNY and CDR2 SVGAGI (reference sequence). Written as DNA, the CDR3 is TGTGCCAGCAGTTACCCGGCGGAGGCTTGGCCCCAGCATTTT. It translates to CASSYPAEAWPQHF.